This entry lists 21 T cell receptor beta chains sequenced from one sample in a study of metastatic and nonmetastatic thyroid tumors. All patients were untreated before thyroid surgery. TCRdb re-clonotyped the PCR reads through MiXCR. This sample yields 4,500 to 6,500 clones, of which approximately 18% are seen a single time; approximately 6.4% belongs to the top ten. Sequencing input: adjacent normal tissue. Receptor source: a female donor with papillary thyroid cancer or a benign thyroid nodule (not recorded which). Some clones in this sample may be carry-over from other donors' samples.

In its sample, this clone ranks as medium-sized (0.01 to 0.1%). The J gene is TRBJ1-2, the V gene TRBV7-9; 10 nucleotides agree with TRBD1. The germline gives CDR1 SEHNR, CDR2 FQNEAQ (reference sequence). CDR3 length: 14 amino acids. V lost 4 bases, J lost 7 bases, and 6 bases stayed unmatched. The CDR3 coding sequence is TGTGCCAGCAGCTCGTCCGGGACAGGGGTTGGCTACACCTTC. This translates into CASSSSGTGVGYTF.

In nucleotides, the CDR3 is TGTGCCAGTTCGGGATTGGGCAGGGTAAGCAATGAGCAGTTCTTC. This codes for CASSGLGRVSNEQFF. The V and J genes are TRBV19 and TRBJ2-1; D may correspond to TRBD1 or TRBD2 (5 bases each). V dropped 8 bases and J dropped 6 bases, with 20 bases sitting between them. This CDR3 contains 15 residues. Germline lookup yields CDR1 LNHDA and CDR2 SQIVND (reference sequence).

As regards this clone: An end of the junction does not agree with germline; a read error may underlie this. The genes are TRBV7-3 and TRBJ1-3; D uncertain. Looked up from germline, CDR1 is SGHTA and CDR2 is FQGTGA. This CDR3 has 15 amino acids. Written as DNA, the CDR3 is TGTGCTAGCAGCTCCTCATTGGGCTATGGAAACACCATATATTTT. This translates into CASSSSLGYGNTIYF.

This chain uses TRBV18 with TRBJ1-1, with 12 bases identical to TRBD1. After removal of 3 bases from V and 5 bases from J, the junction contained 16 bases not matched to a gene. Germline CDR1 reads KGHSH; CDR2 reads LQKENI. The CDR3 length is 19 residues. The CDR3 region has the DNA TGTGCCAGCTCACCTAGAAGTGCCGGGACAGGGGGCTGGCGAACTGAAGCTTTCTTT. Amino acid sequence: CASSPRSAGTGGWRTEAFF.

This clone was picked up one time. This chain joins TRBV20-1 and TRBJ2-7; no firm D call. CDR1 is DFQATT, CDR2 SNEGSKA, per germline (reference sequence). V lost 3 bases and J lost 3, with 12 bases in between. The CDR3 covers 13 residues. CDR3 in DNA: TGCAGTGCTAGTGAAGACGGAAACTACGAGCAGTACTTC. Encoded protein: CSASEDGNYEQYF.

The sample holds a few counts of this clone. One end of the junction fails to match germline, which may point to a read error. The rearrangement joins TRBV6-5 to TRBJ1-2; possibly TRBD1 for D (5 bases). Germline CDR1 and CDR2: MNHEY and SVGAGI. The CDR3 totals 15 residues. CDR3 protein: CASSYTWDGRDCYTF. Written as DNA, the CDR3 is TGTGCCAGCAGCTACACTTGGGACGGCAGAGATTGCTATACCTTC.

The chain combines TRBV6-5 with TRBJ1-6, with TRBD1 identical over 9 bases. Looked up from germline, CDR1 is MNHEY and CDR2 is SVGAGI. This CDR3 is built from 16 residues. The ends lost 0 bases at V and 7 bases at J; junction bases unmatched: 4. The CDR3 protein is CASSYSRQGGNSPLHF. Here the CDR3 DNA reads TGTGCCAGCAGTTACTCGAGACAGGGGGGGAATTCACCCCTCCACTTT.

Of note for this clone: Since the CDR3 does not end with the conserved phenylalanine or tryptophan, this likely comes from a read error. The CDR3 region is CASSLMAGATDTQYS. In DNA, the CDR3 is TGTGCCAGCAGCTTAATGGCGGGAGCCACAGATACGCAGTATTCT. The chain recombines TRBV11-1 with TRBJ2-3; 7 nucleotides align to TRBD2. There are 15 residues in the CDR3. V shed 2 bases, J shed 2 bases, and the junction held 4 bases outside the gene matches. The germline V gene encodes CDR1 SGHAT and CDR2 FQDESV (reference sequence).

This clone was observed a handful of times. The gene calls are TRBV2 and TRBJ2-7, with D possibly being TRBD1 (6 bases). The CDR3 is 14 amino acids. The V end was cut by 7 bases, the J end by 5 bases, with 18 bases between. CDR1 is SNHLY, CDR2 FYNNEI, per germline. CDR3 sequence reads: CASKFLGAIHEQYF. The DNA for the CDR3 is TGTGCCAGCAAGTTCCTGGGGGCGATCCACGAGCAGTACTTC.

V is TRBV9 and J is TRBJ1-5; no firm D call. V lost 4 bases and J 4 bases, leaving 12 bases between the germline ends. Looked up from germline, CDR1 is SGDLS and CDR2 is YYNGEE. This CDR3 region has 14 residues. The CDR3 DNA follows: TGTGCCAGCAGCCAGGACCTAGGGAATCAGCCCCAGCATTTT. Translation gives CASSQDLGNQPQHF.

The chain uses TRBV6-1 and TRBJ1-1; 9 positions match TRBD1. The CDR3 is 15 amino acids. V was pared by 5 bases and J by 11 bases, with 15 bases of the junction left unmatched. Germline CDR1 MNHNS, CDR2 SASEGT. The CDR3: CASSTGGAGTLGAFF. In nucleotides, the CDR3 is TGTGCCAGCAGTACAGGGGGCGCCGGGACACTGGGGGCTTTCTTT.

Relative to its sample, this clone is medium-sized (0.01 to 0.1%). The chain uses TRBV11-3 and TRBJ2-3; a weak D match, TRBD2 (6 bases). Trimming shortened V by 5 bases and J by 0 bases, and 15 bases separated the two germline ends. CDR1 and CDR2 (germline): SGHNT, YENEEA. The CDR3 sequence is 16 residues long. The CDR3 loop is CASSKSSGLSTDTQYF. CDR3 nucleotides: TGTGCCAGCAGCAAAAGTAGCGGATTAAGCACAGATACGCAGTATTTT.

This chain joins TRBV20-1 and TRBJ2-3, with D possibly matching TRBD1 (5 bases). Trimming took 5 bases from V and 4 from J, leaving 22 bases between them. This CDR3 has 16 amino acids. Per germline, CDR1 DFQATT and CDR2 SNEGSKA (reference sequence). CDR3: CSASGRSGVVSDTQYF. DNA of the CDR3: TGCAGTGCTTCAGGGCGATCTGGAGTTGTGTCAGATACGCAGTATTTT.

This clone was seen many times. One end of the junction does not line up with germline, which may come from a read error. This chain uses TRBV15 with TRBJ1-1, with TRBD1 as a possible D gene (6 bases). The CDR3 length is 13 residues. CDR1 and CDR2 from the germline V gene are LNHNV and YYDKDF (reference sequence). In DNA form, the CDR3 reads TGTGCCGCCAGCAGAGGGGGGTCGACTGAAGCTTTCTTT. It translates to CAASRGGSTEAFF.

This clone occurred once. The J gene is TRBJ1-2, the V gene TRBV7-2; D is uncertain. CDR3 length: 14 residues. V was clipped by 1 base and J by 4 bases, with 10 bases between them. Germline CDR1 is SGHTA and CDR2 is FQGNSA. CDR3 sequence (DNA): TGTGCCAGCAGCTTAGGGGTCGCAGGCTATGGCTACACCTTC. It translates to CASSLGVAGYGYTF.

In this sample, this clone turned up many times. J is TRBJ2-1 and V is TRBV7-3; 8 bases fit TRBD1. V lost 5 bases to trimming and J lost 7 bases; unmatched junction nucleotides: 10. The germline V gene encodes CDR1 SGHTA and CDR2 FQGTGA. The length of the CDR3 is 15 residues. CDR3 nucleotides: TGTGCCAGCAGCCTCCGACAGGGGATATCGAATGAGCAGTTCTTC. It specifies CASSLRQGISNEQFF.

The chain joins TRBV11-3 to TRBJ2-7, with a weak D call TRBD2 (6 bases). With 4 bases removed from V and 1 base from J, the gap between germline ends came to 14 bases. The CDR3 loop spans 15 amino acids. Germline CDR1 SGHNT, CDR2 YENEEA. The CDR3 is CASSYRDSLSYEQYF. The CDR3, as DNA: TGTGCCAGCAGCTACCGGGACTCACTGTCCTACGAGCAGTACTTC.

The chain has TRBV5-1 and TRBJ2-3, with 9 nucleotides matching TRBD1. In germline, CDR1 is SGHRS, CDR2 YFSETQ. Germline trimming cut 5 bases from V and 1 base from J; bases unmatched to any gene: 11. The CDR3 runs to 17 residues. The CDR3 DNA is TGCGCCAGCAGTAGGACAGGGGCCACTGATGGCACAGATACGCAGTATTTT. Translation: CASSRTGATDGTDTQYF.

This clone is labeled as medium-sized. The chain has TRBV28 and TRBJ2-1; D remains unclear. With 3 bases removed from V and 9 bases from J, the gap between germline ends came to 9 bases. Germline CDR1 and CDR2: MDHEN and SYDVKM. The CDR3 is 12 residues long. CDR3 in DNA: TGTGCCAGCAGTTTCGGGTTGACTGAGCAGTTCTTC. It translates to CASSFGLTEQFF.

This sequence joins TRBV6-2 or TRBV6-3 and TRBJ2-7; D assignment may be TRBD1 or TRBD2 (5 bases each). In germline, CDR1 is MNHEY, CDR2 SVGEGT. The CDR3 loop spans 14 amino acids. Trimming left V 2 bases short and J 0 bases short, with 8 bases between. CDR3 sequence reads: CASSYRDGSYEQYF. In nucleotides, the CDR3 is TGTGCCAGCAGTTACCGGGACGGCTCCTACGAGCAGTACTTC.

This clone is labeled as medium-sized (0.01 to 0.1%). The chain carries TRBV5-1 and TRBJ1-1; no clear D gene. Per the germline V gene, CDR1 is SGHRS and CDR2 is YFSETQ. The CDR3 has 14 residues. Trimming pared 0 bases from V and 6 bases from J, leaving 12 bases between. CDR3 bases: TGCGCCAGCAGCTTGGGGCAGTTGGGTTCTGAAGCTTTCTTT. This codes for CASSLGQLGSEAFF.